The count of the clone carrying this TCR beta chain is one. Its antigen is as yet unknown. A clone one base away is much larger, so this may be a read error. The record originates from a study of blood T cells in healthy people across ages. The germline V gene has CDR1 DFQATT and CDR2 SNEGSKA (reference sequence). J was trimmed by 4 bases and V by 6 bases; bases with no gene match: 5. The CDR3 length is 12 residues. A second PCR, run for roughly 7 to 12 cycles, used a sample-barcoded 5' primer plus a J-beta primer mix. Every cDNA was tagged by a template-switch adaptor with 12 random nucleotides. TCRdb reanalysed the 5' RACE reads using MiXCR and keeps one entry per CDR3 protein. The top ten clones hold roughly 17% of a sample with more than 800,000 distinct CDR3 sequences, about 30% of them seen once. Total RNA, at least 6 micrograms per sample, came from PBMCs. Whole-study results and caveats: TCR beta diversity was tightly associated with the proportion of naive T cells. Greater diversity and more naive CD4+ cells were seen in long-lived donors than in aged donors.

The sequence derives from a woman of 80 years or more in good health. The chain has TRBV20-1 and TRBJ2-7; 8 bases match TRBD1. Sample: blood. The CDR3 nucleotides are TGCAGTGCCGGGGACAGGTATTACGAGCAGTACTTC. It translates to CSAGDRYYEQYF.